This TCR beta chain was captured by sequencing in a study of Tregs in tolerant kidney transplant recipients. Profiling relied on immunoSEQ multiplex PCR, and the TCRdb table lists in-frame clones only, not all of them. Here the sample spans fewer than 55,000 clones, roughly 87% being singletons. Recipients received nonmyeloablative bone marrow transplants from related graft donors, with transient mixed chimerism. The CDR3 extends over 15 amino acids. With V trimmed by 1 base and J by 5 bases, 7 bases remained unmatched. Looked up from germline, CDR1 is SGHAT and CDR2 is FQNNGV. This TCR came from a human patient who received a combined kidney and bone marrow transplant. Some T cells may be provided by the graft donor. The chain links TRBV11-2 to TRBJ2-7; TRBD1 matches at 8 bases. Source: CD8+ T cells from blood (PBMCs), taken 12 months after the transplant. The CDR3 DNA follows: TGTGCCAGCAGCTTAGTAGGGACAGGCTTCCACGAGCAGTACTTC. This translates into CASSLVGTGFHEQYF.